The 5 T cell receptor beta chains below come from one sample, sequenced in a study of STAT5B mutations in CD4+ large granular lymphocyte leukemia. Generated by immunoSEQ multiplex PCR, the TCRdb table keeps only in-frame clones and is missing some. The top ten hold roughly 2% of the sample, which has about 30,000 clones, roughly three quarters seen once. The sequencing sample was made of CD4+ T cells from blood buffy coats. These receptors were taken from a human donor in good health.

The rearrangement joins TRBV5-1 to TRBJ2-5; possible D gene TRBD2, 6 bases. Germline CDR1 and CDR2: SGHRS and YFSETQ. Deletions cut 0 bases from V and 8 bases from J, with 14 bases between. The CDR3 covers 14 residues. The CDR3, as DNA: TGCGCCAGCAGCTTGGGGCAGGGAGGACGAACCCAGTACTTC. It specifies CASSLGQGGRTQYF.

The V and J genes are TRBV6-1 and TRBJ2-1; D may be TRBD2 (5 bases). CDR3 length: 15 residues. From germline, CDR1 is MNHNS and CDR2 SASEGT. V lost 2 bases, J lost 5 bases, and 13 bases lay in between. CDR3: CASSEQAAVNNEQFF. The CDR3 DNA reads as TGTGCCAGCAGTGAACAAGCGGCGGTGAACAATGAGCAGTTCTTC.

The chain couples TRBV7-2 to TRBJ1-5; D might be TRBD1 (5 bases). The ends were cut back, 7 bases at V and 6 bases at J, with 19 bases in the middle. CDR3 size: 15 residues. Germline CDR1 and CDR2: SGHTA and FQGNSA. The CDR3 protein is CASTKTAVGGQPQHF. In nucleotides, the CDR3 is TGTGCCAGCACCAAAACGGCAGTTGGGGGTCAGCCCCAGCATTTT.

This chain joins TRBV19 and TRBJ2-1, with D maybe TRBD1 (5 bases). Trimming cost V 6 bases and J 6 bases, with 15 bases left between them. Germline V gives CDR1 LNHDA, CDR2 SQIVND (reference sequence). The CDR3 length is 14 residues. For the CDR3, the DNA is TGTGCCAGTAGCCCTCCTTCGACAGCCAATGAGCAGTTCTTC. As protein: CASSPPSTANEQFF.

This chain uses TRBV5-1 with TRBJ1-5, with TRBD1 identical over 11 bases. The germline CDR1 and CDR2 sequences are SGHRS and YFSETQ. The V gene end was trimmed by 2 bases and the J gene end by 5 bases; junction bases not matched to a gene: 3. The CDR3 is made up of 15 amino acids. The CDR3 DNA follows: TGCGCCAGCAGCTTCGGGACAGGGGGAGATCAGCCCCAGCATTTT. It is translated as CASSFGTGGDQPQHF.